This entry describes one TCR beta chain. Its antigen remains undetermined. No per-base quality is available; no much larger clone lies one base away. This sample stems from a study of blood T cell repertoires in COVID-19 (dated by TCRdb to the early 2020s). Looking at the study overall: Samples covering the acute and convalescent phases of COVID-19 were provided by collaborators in the United States, Italy and Spain. Where available, HLA class I and class II types were taken from metadata supplied by the sample provider and were not determined by assay-based typing. The sample metadata nearly always contained a de-identified subject ID, COVID-19 status, age in years and sex. The prospective study material was composed of cDNA or gDNA derived from T cells, B-cell-depleted T cells, or PBMCs. Samples came from the ongoing ImmuneRACE study (first 160 participants) plus 1,254 subjects from 6 global collaborators. Deeply sampled blood TCRbeta repertoires from subjects exposed to, actively infected with, or recovered from COVID-19 were included in the dataset. The repertoires were released in a freely available public database intended as a resource for research on the immune response to SARS-CoV-2.

The immunoSEQ Assay, a bias-controlled multiplex PCR, was used to amplify TCRbeta CDR3 regions from genomic DNA. As for the original processing: Nucleated cell counts per sample were estimated from amplification of reference gene primers within the assay. To quantify the absolute abundance of each unique TCRbeta CDR3 rearrangement, sequence reads were collapsed and filtered. For each sample, productive Simpson clonality was calculated by taking the square root of Simpson's diversity index across productive rearrangements. TCRdb obtained this table from immuneACCESS and retained in-frame rearrangements with V and J assigned. These tables miss some clones; where compared with another copy, unresolved V genes account for less than half of the shortfall, and the remainder is unexplained. The DNA was the basis for D and trimming; V, J and clone size are from that table. Within this sample are approximately 260,000 clones, with more than 85% of them counted one time only. Clones ranked in the top ten supply 3.6% of the sample.

Collaborating institutions collected whole blood in K2EDTA tubes following their own protocols. Collaborator samples were shipped for TCRbeta analysis as frozen whole blood, isolated PBMCs, or DNA extracted from either sample type. Points the paper makes about the study in general: The amount of clinical and demographic metadata varied by source and participant and was provided uncurated.

V is cut back by 5 bases and J by 5 bases, with 6 bases in the junction unmatched. Measured from the cysteine to the phenylalanine, the CDR3 is 15 residues long. Left in the record is the CDR3 DNA by itself, 45 bases read in frame from the first base. In the germline V gene, CDR1 corresponds to MDHEN and CDR2 to SYDVKM. Sequenced material: peripheral blood. The chain is made from TRBV28 and TRBJ1-6; 7 central bases correspond to TRBD1. The sequence derives from a man aged 18-30 years with active or convalescent COVID-19. For the CDR3, the sequence is CASSSTGADNSPLHF. In nucleotide form, the sequence is TGTGCCAGCAGTAGTACAGGGGCGGATAATTCACCCCTCCACTTT.